This is a list of T cell receptor beta chains from one sample in a study of cytomegalovirus exposure and HLA in healthy donors. Clones were sequenced by immunoSEQ multiplex PCR, and TCRdb holds only the in-frame ones, with some missing. Seen here are under 350,000 clones, 86% observed once, and the top ten hold about 1%. The sequencing input was PBMCs. These receptors were collected from a woman under 30 in good health and CMV-seronegative. The CDR3 runs from the conserved cysteine through the conserved F or W. The D gene is left open where the match is weak. Where a row states a size, it is once, few, many or the class of an expanded clone; other rows omit it.

>TRBV29-1|-|TRBJ1-3|-
TGCAGCGTTGGTGGGGCGCTCGGAAACACCATATATTTT
CSVGGALGNTIYF
>TRBV9|-|TRBJ2-5|TRBD2
TGTGCCAGCAGCCCTCGGACTAGCGGGAGGATTCGAGGAGAGACCCAGTACTTC
CASSPRTSGRIRGETQYF
>TRBV7-9|once|TRBJ2-7|-
TGTGCCAGCAGCTTGTTTCTGGGGCGGTCCTACGAGCAGTACTTC
CASSLFLGRSYEQYF
>TRBV18|-|TRBJ2-5|TRBD1
TGTGCCAGCTCCCCGACAGGGCTGGAGACCCAGTACTTC
CASSPTGLETQYF
>TRBV11-1|-|TRBJ1-2|-
TGTGCCAGCAGCTTATCAGGGGCAGGTGGCTACACCTTC
CASSLSGAGGYTF
>TRBV11-2|-|TRBJ1-1|-
TGTGCCAGCAGCTTAGTATGGGGGCAAGGGAGCACTGAAGCTTTCTTT
CASSLVWGQGSTEAFF
>TRBV19|-|TRBJ2-5|TRBD1
TGTGCCAGTAGCCCCACCCGACAGGGTCCCCAGTACTTC
CASSPTRQGPQYF
>TRBV27|-|TRBJ2-7|-
TGTGCCAGCAGCCGAGATCAGGGGTCCGAGCAGTACTTC
CASSRDQGSEQYF
>TRBV5-1|-|TRBJ2-7|TRBD2
TGCGCCAGCAGCTCTAGCGGGAGATCCTACGAGCAGTACTTC
CASSSSGRSYEQYF
>TRBV2|-|TRBJ1-2|TRBD1
TGTGCCAGCAGTGTACCACAGGGGGGTTACTATGGCTACACCTTC
CASSVPQGGYYGYTF
>TRBV2|-|TRBJ1-1|-
TGTGCCAGCAGTGGGAGGACGGTGAACACTGAAGCTTTCTTT
CASSGRTVNTEAFF
>TRBV6-1|-|TRBJ1-3|-
TGTGCCAGCAGTGCAGGTGGAAACACCATATATTTT
CASSAGGNTIYF
>TRBV30|-|TRBJ1-5|-
TGTGCCTGGAGTTCGGCGGACAGTAGCAATCAGCCCCAGCATTTT
CAWSSADSSNQPQHF
>TRBV27|once|TRBJ2-7|TRBD2
TGTGCCAGCAGTTCCCTTAGCGGGAGGGACCCTGTCTACGAGCAGTACTTC
CASSSLSGRDPVYEQYF
>TRBV6-1|-|TRBJ1-2|-
TGTGCCAGCATCCCCGTGAGCGAAGCTAACTATGGCTACACCTTC
CASIPVSEANYGYTF
>TRBV7-9|-|TRBJ1-4|TRBD1
TGTGCCAGCAGCGTCGGGACAGGGTACCAAAAACTGTTTTTT
CASSVGTGYQKLFF
>TRBV12-5|-|TRBJ2-7|TRBD1
TGTGCTAGTACCCCGGGACAGGGGTCCTACGAGCAGTACTTC
CASTPGQGSYEQYF
>TRBV13|-|TRBJ2-4|TRBD1
TGTGCCAGCAGCTTAGAAACAGGGGAGTGGAACATTCAGTACTTC
CASSLETGEWNIQYF
>TRBV4-2|once|TRBJ2-1|TRBD2
TGTGCCAGCACCACAGCTAGCGGGAGTGTTCCCTCCAATGAGCAGTTCTTC
CASTTASGSVPSNEQFF
>TRBV9|-|TRBJ2-1|TRBD2
TGTGCCAGCAGAAGAACTAGCGGGGGGGCTGAACAGTTCTTC
CASRRTSGGAEQFF
>TRBV7-3|once|TRBJ2-2|-
TGTGCCAGCAGTCTTACGGGTCCGAACACCGGGGAGCTGTTTTTT
CASSLTGPNTGELFF
>TRBV9|-|TRBJ1-1|TRBD1
TGTGCCAGCACCTCCCGGGACAGAGTTTCCACGAACACTGAAGCTTTCTTT
CASTSRDRVSTNTEAFF
>TRBV19|-|TRBJ1-5|TRBD1
TGTGCCAGTAGTGGGGGACAGGGGCGTAGCAATCAGCCCCAGCATTTT
CASSGGQGRSNQPQHF
>TRBV7-8|-|TRBJ1-1|-
TGTGCCAGCAGCCCTGAGGGTCCGGGAACTGAAGCTTTCTTT
CASSPEGPGTEAFF
>TRBV5-3|-|TRBJ2-5|-
TGTGCCAGAATGACCGGGGATCCAGAGACCCAGTACTTC
CARMTGDPETQYF
>TRBV30|-|TRBJ1-2|TRBD1
TGTGCCTGGAACGAGGACAGGTTAGGACTCACCTTC
CAWNEDRLGLTF
>TRBV6-4|-|TRBJ1-2|-
TGTGCCAGCAGTGACTCGGCAGGGGACTATGGCTACACCTTC
CASSDSAGDYGYTF
>TRBV2|-|TRBJ1-5|TRBD1
TGTGCCAGCAGCGGACAGGGGGACTGGTATAGCAATCAGCCCCAGCATTTT
CASSGQGDWYSNQPQHF
>TRBV5-8|few|TRBJ1-2|-
TGTGCCAACGCGAACCCTTTCAGGGATCTCTATGGCTACACCTTC
CANANPFRDLYGYTF
>TRBV11-1|-|TRBJ1-1|-
TGTGCCAGCAGCCGTACAGTAAACACTGAAGCTTTCTTT
CASSRTVNTEAFF
>TRBV11-2|once|TRBJ2-7|TRBD2
TGTGCCAGCAGCACTAGCGGCGGCTACGAGCAGTACTTC
CASSTSGGYEQYF